The 29 T cell receptor beta chains listed next were all sequenced from one sample in a study of cytomegalovirus exposure and HLA in healthy donors (TCRdb year 2017). Library method: the immunoSEQ multiplex PCR assay. The multiplex PCR relied on a mix of 60 forward primers for TCR Vbeta segments and 13 reverse primers for TCR Jbeta segments. The table was pulled from immuneACCESS by TCRdb, which kept in-frame rearrangements only. Such tables lose some clones; where checked, under half of the loss comes from unresolved V genes, and the rest has no known cause. The sample profile shows about 120,000 clones; 6.5% to 9.5% of them were found once. The ten largest clones represent around 6% of the sample. Specimen: PBMCs. These receptors came from a middle-aged woman in good health and CMV-seropositive.

V usage is TRBV5-1 and J usage is TRBJ1-5; 7 nucleotides match TRBD1. The germline CDR1 and CDR2 sequences are SGHRS and YFSETQ. V dropped 0 bases and J dropped 6; count of bases not matched to a gene: 3. This CDR3 region has 14 residues. The CDR3 DNA reads as TGCGCCAGCAGCTTGGTATCAGGGGGTCAGCCCCAGCATTTT. Its protein is CASSLVSGGQPQHF.

Only a few counts were recorded for this clone. This chain links TRBV14 with TRBJ1-1; D gene ambiguous. Trimming took 4 bases from V and 1 from J, leaving 10 bases between them. This CDR3 is 14 amino acids long. CDR1 and CDR2 from the germline V gene are SGHDN and FVKESK. For the CDR3, the DNA is TGTGCCAGCAGCCGCCTAATGCGGAACACTGAAGCTTTCTTT. Its protein product is CASSRLMRNTEAFF.

V is TRBV5-6 and J is TRBJ1-2; 7 bases line up with TRBD1. V was pared by 4 bases and J by 2 bases, with 2 bases of the junction left unmatched. The CDR3 totals 13 residues. The germline gives CDR1 SGHDT, CDR2 YYEEEE. The CDR3 region has the DNA TGTGCCAGCAGCCCGGGACAGAACTATGGCTACACCTTC. Residues: CASSPGQNYGYTF.

This clone appeared a few times. V usage is TRBV6-5 and J usage is TRBJ1-1, with D uncertain. This CDR3 contains 13 residues. Per the germline V gene, CDR1 is MNHEY and CDR2 is SVGAGI. The V and J ends lost 4 bases and 4 bases respectively, with 10 bases between them. The CDR3 loop is CASSSRVGTEAFF. CDR3 nucleotides: TGTGCCAGCAGTTCCCGAGTTGGCACTGAAGCTTTCTTT.

The table lists this clone with a few counts. V is TRBV6-6 and J is TRBJ1-1, with a possible D match to TRBD1 (6 bases). The CDR3 runs 15 residues. Trimming shortened V by 2 bases and J by 4 bases, and 14 bases separated the two germline ends. Germline V CDR1 and CDR2: MNHNY, SVGAGI (reference sequence). CDR3 bases: TGTGCCAGCAGTTACCCGGGGGGGGCGTCCACTGAAGCTTTCTTT. Residues: CASSYPGGASTEAFF.

The chain links TRBV7-9 to TRBJ1-1, with 8 bases fitting TRBD1. Unmatched junction bases numbered 8, after V lost 1 base and J lost 1 base. Germline V gene sequence: CDR1 SEHNR, CDR2 FQNEAQ (reference sequence). The CDR3 is 17 residues long. CDR3 region: CASSLGRTGLWNTEAFF. CDR3 bases: TGTGCCAGCAGCTTAGGGCGGACAGGGCTTTGGAACACTGAAGCTTTCTTT.

This clone has a handful of counts. Other DNA sequences of this sample code for an identical CDR3. This rearrangement joins TRBV5-6 to TRBJ2-1, with D unresolved. In germline, CDR1 is SGHDT, CDR2 YYEEEE. V gave up 4 bases and J gave up 4 bases, with 3 bases separating them. The length of the CDR3 is 11 residues. CDR3 in amino acids: CASSLYNEQFF. The CDR3 bases are TGTGCCAGCAGCCTGTACAATGAGCAGTTCTTC.

This clone was picked up one time. V usage is TRBV5-1 and J usage is TRBJ2-5; D may be TRBD1 (6 bases). From germline, CDR1 is SGHRS and CDR2 YFSETQ. Trimming cost V 4 bases and J 5 bases, with 12 bases left between them. This CDR3 is 13 amino acids long. CDR3 in DNA: TGCGCCAGCAGCCTGGACAGCTTCGAGACCCAGTACTTC. It codes for CASSLDSFETQYF.

The sample holds a few counts of this clone. The chain has TRBV19 and TRBJ1-1; D unclear. There are 13 residues in the CDR3. CDR1 and CDR2 from the germline V gene are LNHDA and SQIVND (reference sequence). Trimming left V 6 bases short and J 4 bases short, with 12 bases between. The CDR3 DNA follows: TGTGCCAGTAGAGGAGAGGGTAGCACTGAAGCTTTCTTT. As protein: CASRGEGSTEAFF.

This clone has just a few counts. This sequence joins TRBV5-8 and TRBJ1-4, with a tentative D call TRBD1 (6 bases). Germline V gene sequence: CDR1 SGHTS, CDR2 YDEGEE. This CDR3 has 15 residues. Trimming stripped 1 base from V and 5 bases from J, with 12 bases between. This chain's CDR3 is CASSLKGVSNEKLFF. The CDR3 DNA reads as TGTGCCAGCAGCTTGAAGGGGGTCTCGAATGAAAAACTGTTTTTT.

This clone was seen a handful of times. The chain couples TRBV19 to TRBJ1-2, with TRBD1 identical over 9 bases. CDR1 LNHDA and CDR2 SQIVND come from the germline V gene (reference sequence). This CDR3 is 14 amino acids long. V was pared by 9 bases and J by 4 bases, with 9 bases of the junction left unmatched. CDR3 sequence reads: CASIGTGRTYGYTF. The CDR3 DNA reads as TGTGCCAGCATAGGGACAGGGAGGACCTATGGCTACACCTTC.

This clone was found a few times. The rearrangement uses TRBV28 and TRBJ2-7; 7 bases fit TRBD2. CDR3 length: 15 residues. Trimming at V came to 6 bases and at J to 7 bases, leaving 15 bases not matched to a gene. Germline-derived CDR1 and CDR2 are MDHEN and SYDVKM. CDR3 nucleotide sequence: TGTGCCAGCAGACCCGCTGGAGACGGGGGGTGGGAGCAGTACTTC. This translates into CASRPAGDGGWEQYF.

Note on this clone: The junction shows a germline mismatch at one end, possibly a read error. J is TRBJ1-1 and V is TRBV11-2, with D perhaps TRBD1 (6 bases). Germline V CDR1 and CDR2: SGHAT, FQNNGV. This CDR3 is 16 amino acids long. CDR3 residues: CASQLRGGAGNPEAFF. In DNA form, the CDR3 reads TGTGCCAGCCAGCTTAGGGGGGGCGCCGGGAACCCTGAAGCTTTCTTT.

This clone was recorded a few times. V is TRBV6-6 and J is TRBJ1-1, with TRBD1 as a possible D gene (6 bases). CDR1 and CDR2 (germline): MNHNY, SVGAGI (reference sequence). The CDR3 has 12 residues. V lost 7 bases, J lost 3 bases, and 9 bases lay in between. DNA for the CDR3: TGTGCCAGCACGGACAGCTACACTGAAGCTTTCTTT. Encoded protein: CASTDSYTEAFF.

This clone was observed a few times. This rearrangement joins TRBV13 to TRBJ2-7; TRBD1 might be the D (6 bases). The CDR3 is 14 residues long. CDR1 and CDR2 from the germline V gene are PRHDT and FYEKMQ (reference sequence). V lost 3 bases to trimming and J lost 2 bases, with 11 bases between them. Written as DNA, the CDR3 is TGTGCCAGCAGCTTTTCGGACAGACCCTACGAGCAGTACTTC. Its protein product is CASSFSDRPYEQYF.

A few counts support this clone. V usage is TRBV7-9 and J usage is TRBJ1-1, with a tentative D call TRBD1 (6 bases). The length of the CDR3 is 15 residues. Germline V gene data show CDR1 as SEHNR and CDR2 as FQNEAQ (reference sequence). Trimming cost V 4 bases and J 6 bases, with 18 bases left between them. CDR3 sequence reads: CASSWGGALAAEAFF. DNA for the CDR3: TGTGCCAGCAGCTGGGGGGGGGCCCTGGCCGCTGAAGCTTTCTTT.

This clone has only a few counts. The J gene is TRBJ2-2, the V gene TRBV2; the match to TRBD2 covers 15 bases. After removal of 2 bases from V and 3 bases from J, the junction contained 7 bases not matched to a gene. CDR1 and CDR2 (germline): SNHLY, FYNNEI. This CDR3 spans 19 amino acids. The CDR3 bases are TGTGCCAGCAGTGAACTTGGACTAGCGGGGGGGCCCGACACCGGGGAGCTGTTTTTT. The encoded protein is CASSELGLAGGPDTGELFF.

V and J are TRBV6-1 and TRBJ1-4; 8 positions agree with TRBD1. Germline trimming cut 5 bases from V and 8 bases from J; bases unmatched to any gene: 10. Per the germline V gene, CDR1 is MNHNS and CDR2 is SASEGT. CDR3 length: 15 amino acids. The CDR3 protein is CASSPLTGVGEKLFF. CDR3 nucleotides: TGTGCCAGCAGTCCTTTGACAGGGGTGGGAGAAAAACTGTTTTTT.

The rearrangement uses TRBV18 and TRBJ2-7, with D possibly being TRBD2 (6 bases). V was shortened by 4 bases and J by 2 bases, with 18 bases between the two germline ends. This CDR3 contains 16 residues. Germline V gene sequence: CDR1 KGHSH, CDR2 LQKENI. In nucleotides, the CDR3 is TGTGCCAGCTCACGTGGAAGTCGGGGGTCGACCTACGAGCAGTACTTC. Protein product: CASSRGSRGSTYEQYF.

This clone was seen a handful of times. This rearrangement joins TRBV14 to TRBJ2-7; D is possibly TRBD1 (6 bases). CDR1 and CDR2 (germline): SGHDN, FVKESK. V lost 4 bases and J lost 6, with 19 bases in between. The length of the CDR3 is 15 residues. CDR3 residues: CASSRGNLRGLEQYF. CDR3 nucleotides: TGTGCCAGCAGCCGAGGGAATCTCAGGGGTCTCGAGCAGTACTTC.

This rearrangement joins TRBV11-1 to TRBJ2-7, with D possibly matching TRBD1 (5 bases). Deletions cut 5 bases from V and 4 bases from J, with 12 bases between. The CDR3 consists of 13 residues. The germline CDR1 and CDR2 sequences are SGHAT and FQDESV (reference sequence). In nucleotides, the CDR3 is TGTGCCAGCAGCAAAACGACAGAATACGAGCAGTACTTC. Its translation is CASSKTTEYEQYF.

This chain connects TRBV19 to TRBJ1-1; the match to TRBD1 covers 9 bases. Per germline, CDR1 LNHDA and CDR2 SQIVND (reference sequence). CDR3 length: 15 residues. Trimming took 5 bases from V and 4 from J; bases not matched to a gene: 8. The CDR3 spells CASSPDRGGGTEAFF. The CDR3, as DNA: TGTGCCAGTAGTCCGGACAGGGGAGGCGGCACTGAAGCTTTCTTT.

This clone came up a few times. The chain links TRBV6-6 to TRBJ1-1; D is unclear. The CDR3 totals 14 residues. Germline V gives CDR1 MNHNY, CDR2 SVGAGI (reference sequence). Trimming cost V 2 bases and J 0 bases, with 7 bases left between them. CDR3 sequence (DNA): TGTGCCAGCAGTTACCCGGGGATGAACACTGAAGCTTTCTTT. It specifies CASSYPGMNTEAFF.

This clone turned up a few times. The chain combines TRBV4-2 with TRBJ1-1; 9 positions agree with TRBD1. The CDR3 length is 15 residues. Germline CDR1 is LGHNA and CDR2 is YNFKEQ. Trimming at V came to 3 bases and at J to 6 bases, leaving 8 bases not matched to a gene. CDR3 loop: CASSQIGTGTSEAFF. The CDR3, as DNA: TGTGCCAGCAGCCAGATCGGGACAGGGACATCTGAAGCTTTCTTT.

This clone was counted only a few times. This chain joins TRBV6-5 and TRBJ2-7; 9 bases line up with TRBD1. Germline V gene data show CDR1 as MNHEY and CDR2 as SVGAGI. Trimming removed 7 bases from V and 5 bases from J; junction bases left unmatched: 6. This CDR3 has 13 residues. The CDR3 DNA sequence: TGTGCCAGCAAGGGGACAGGGAGGCACGAGCAGTACTTC. Protein: CASKGTGRHEQYF.

J is TRBJ2-7 and V is TRBV9, with a tentative D call TRBD2 (6 bases). Between the trimmed V and J ends, which lost 0 bases and 3 bases, there was a span of 13 bases. The length of the CDR3 is 15 residues. Germline V gene data show CDR1 as SGDLS and CDR2 as YYNGEE. The CDR3 reads CASSVEAEGVYEQYF. The DNA for the CDR3 is TGTGCCAGCAGCGTAGAGGCGGAGGGAGTCTACGAGCAGTACTTC. The whole variable domain, filled in from reference TRBV9 and TRBJ2-7, reads DSGVTQTPKHLITATGQRVTLRCSPRSGDLSVYWYQQSLDQGLQFLIQYYNGEERAKGNILERFSAQQFPDLHSELNLSSLELGDSALYFCASSVEAEGVYEQYFGPGTRLTVT.

The V and J genes are TRBV27 and TRBJ2-7; TRBD1 matches at 8 bases. Trimming at V came to 5 bases and at J to 2 bases, leaving 5 bases not matched to a gene. CDR1 is MNHEY, CDR2 SMNVEV, per germline (reference sequence). This CDR3 spans 14 amino acids. Here the CDR3 reads CASSPGQGTYEQYF. The CDR3 nucleotides are TGTGCCAGCAGTCCTGGACAGGGTACCTACGAGCAGTACTTC.

In its sample, this clone was seen a few times. In DNA form, the CDR3 reads TGTGCCAGCAGCGAGGGGACAGTGAGCACTGAAGCTTTCTTT. Translation: CASSEGTVSTEAFF. The chain carries TRBV7-9 and TRBJ1-1, with 7 positions matching TRBD1. CDR3 length equals 14 residues. Unmatched junction bases numbered 7, after V lost 5 bases and J lost 4 bases. Germline V lookup: CDR1 SEHNR, CDR2 FQNEAQ (reference sequence). The full variable domain, with the rest looked up from reference TRBV7-9 and TRBJ1-1, is DTGVSQNPRHKITKRGQNVTFRCDPISEHNRLYWYRQTLGQGPEFLTYFQNEAQLEKSRLLSDRFSAERPKGSFSTLEIQRTEQGDSAMYLCASSEGTVSTEAFFGQGTRLTVV.

A remark on this clone: Other nucleotide sequences from this sample produce the same CDR3. The chain links TRBV29-1 to TRBJ1-2; 10 bases fit TRBD1. This CDR3 is built from 13 residues. J lost 8 bases, V lost 7 bases, and 10 bases had no gene match. Germline loops: CDR1 SQVTM, CDR2 ANQGSEA. The CDR3 DNA reads TGCAGCGCCGCCAGACAGGGGGCAAAGGGCTACACCTTC. This gives the protein CSAARQGAKGYTF. The full variable domain, rest sourced from reference TRBV29-1 and TRBJ1-2, is SAVISQKPSRDICQRGTSLTIQCQVDSQVTMMFWYRQQPGQSLTLIATANQGSEATYESGFVIDKFPISRPNLTFSTLTVSNMSPEDSSIYLCSAARQGAKGYTFGSGTRLTVV.